This T cell receptor (beta chain) comes out of a study of T cells in Graves' hyperthyroidism and ophthalmopathy. Study findings and constraints: Model-based prediction identified ophthalmopathy a median around seven months prior to its onset.

This CDR3 has 15 amino acids. From germline, CDR1 is SGHVS and CDR2 FQNEAQ. V lost 2 bases, J lost 2 bases, and 9 bases lay in between. What was amplified from RNA transcripts were TCR beta CDR3 regions. HTBI primers were used for first-round RT-PCR of the TCR CDR3. Each CDR3 protein gets one entry after TCRdb re-called the multiplex PCR reads with MiXCR. The table lists some 140,000 distinct CDR3 sequences, more than 20% of them singletons. Thyroid ultrasound and orbital computed tomography, with clinical symptoms and serum thyroxine and TRAb, informed diagnoses. Sample collection date corresponds to first hyperthyroidism diagnosis, prior to any ophthalmopathy symptoms. For this clonotype: Antigen: not known.

The chain employs TRBV7-8 and TRBJ2-2; D is uncertain. The receptor was isolated from a woman aged 50 to 60 with Graves' hyperthyroidism that later progressed to Graves' ophthalmopathy. Sequencing was done on a sample of blood. Here the CDR3 reads CASSLSVTNTGELFF. For the CDR3, the DNA is TGTGCCAGCAGCTTATCAGTGACAAACACCGGGGAGCTGTTTTTT.